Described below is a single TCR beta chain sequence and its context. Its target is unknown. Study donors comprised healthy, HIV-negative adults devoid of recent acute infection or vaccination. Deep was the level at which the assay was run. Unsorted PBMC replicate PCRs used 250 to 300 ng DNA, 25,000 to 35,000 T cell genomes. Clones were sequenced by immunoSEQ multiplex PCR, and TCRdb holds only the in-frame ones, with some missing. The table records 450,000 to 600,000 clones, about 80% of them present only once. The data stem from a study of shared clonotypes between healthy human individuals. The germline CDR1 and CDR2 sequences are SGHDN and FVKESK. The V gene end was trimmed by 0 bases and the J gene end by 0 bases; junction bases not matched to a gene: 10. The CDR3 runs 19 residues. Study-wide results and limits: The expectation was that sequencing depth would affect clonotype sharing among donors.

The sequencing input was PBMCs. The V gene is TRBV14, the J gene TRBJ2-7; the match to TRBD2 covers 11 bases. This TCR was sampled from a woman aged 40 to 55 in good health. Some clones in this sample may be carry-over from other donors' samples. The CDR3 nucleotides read TGTGCCAGCAGCCAAGAGGGACTAGCGGACACCACGGGCTCCTACGAGCAGTACTTC. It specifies CASSQEGLADTTGSYEQYF. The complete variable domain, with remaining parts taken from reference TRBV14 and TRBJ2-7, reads EAGVTQFPSHSVIEKGQTVTLRCDPISGHDNLYWYRRVMGKEIKFLLHFVKESKQDESGMPNNRFLAERTGGTYSTLKVQPAELEDSGVYFCASSQEGLADTTGSYEQYFGPGTRLTVT.